The 8 T cell receptor beta chains below were found in one sample sequenced in a study of cytomegalovirus exposure and HLA in healthy donors. 13 Jbeta primers and 60 Vbeta primers were used for the PCR. The table came from immunoSEQ multiplex PCR; TCRdb's copy has only in-frame clones and leaves some out. The profile shows about 240,000 clones, about 86% of them singletons. Material: PBMCs. These receptors all stem from a woman aged 60 to 75 in good health and CMV-seropositive.

The gene calls are TRBV15 and TRBJ2-7, with a weak D call TRBD2 (6 bases). V was clipped by 5 bases and J by 1 base, with 21 bases between them. This CDR3 comprises 17 residues. The germline V gene encodes CDR1 LNHNV and CDR2 YYDKDF (reference sequence). Here the CDR3 reads CATSPDGAGTGSYEQYF. The CDR3 DNA follows: TGTGCCACCAGCCCTGACGGGGCGGGGACGGGATCCTACGAGCAGTACTTC.

This clone was seen once. The DNA of the CDR3 is TGTGCCAGCACCTCCGGGAGGATGGGCCGCTACGAGCAGTACTTC. Protein product: CASTSGRMGRYEQYF. The chain carries TRBV6-5 and TRBJ2-7, with TRBD2 matching over 7 bases. The ends lost 7 bases at V and 3 bases at J; junction bases unmatched: 12. This CDR3 is built from 15 residues. Germline loops: CDR1 MNHEY, CDR2 SVGAGI.

The chain couples TRBV10-2 to TRBJ1-4; D is undetermined. CDR3 length equals 18 residues. V lost 3 bases and J lost 0, with 17 bases in between. Germline assignment: CDR1 WSHSY and CDR2 SAAADI. The chain's CDR3 is CASSEGSPTGATNEKLFF. CDR3 DNA sequence: TGCGCCAGCAGTGAAGGTAGCCCGACGGGTGCAACTAATGAAAAACTGTTTTTT.

The chain joins TRBV27 to TRBJ1-1, with D unresolved. The germline V gene encodes CDR1 MNHEY and CDR2 SMNVEV (reference sequence). Trimming removed 5 bases at V and 0 bases at J, with 10 bases between. The CDR3 runs to 14 residues. Here the CDR3 reads CASSVQSMNTEAFF. For the CDR3, the DNA is TGTGCCAGCAGTGTACAGTCCATGAACACTGAAGCTTTCTTT.

This chain links TRBV7-9 with TRBJ2-2, with 8 bases matching TRBD2. This CDR3 region has 18 residues. V shed 5 bases and J 3 bases; nucleotides not matched to a gene: 14. Germline CDR1 and CDR2: SEHNR and FQNEAQ (reference sequence). The CDR3 spells CASSPVGIGRVDTGELFF. The CDR3 region has the DNA TGTGCCAGCAGCCCTGTAGGAATCGGGAGGGTTGACACCGGGGAGCTGTTTTTT.

This rearrangement joins TRBV5-1 to TRBJ2-1; no definite D call. The CDR3 extends over 15 amino acids. The germline V gene has CDR1 SGHRS and CDR2 YFSETQ. Between the trimmed V and J ends, which lost 0 bases and 4 bases, there was a span of 11 bases. The CDR3 loop is CASSLEGSRYNEQFF. The CDR3 DNA reads as TGCGCCAGCAGCTTGGAAGGTAGCAGATACAATGAGCAGTTCTTC.

The J gene is TRBJ1-3, the V gene TRBV5-1, with D hard to call. CDR1 SGHRS and CDR2 YFSETQ come from the germline V gene. The V end lost 0 bases, the J end lost 0 bases, and 10 bases lay between the germline ends. The CDR3 length is 16 residues. The DNA for the CDR3 is TGCGCCAGCAGCTTGGGCACAGTGAACTCTGGAAACACCATATATTTT. As protein: CASSLGTVNSGNTIYF.

The chain couples TRBV10-2 to TRBJ2-7; 13 bases are shared with TRBD2. The CDR3 spans 13 residues. The V gene's germline CDR1 is WSHSY and CDR2 SAAADI. Trimming removed 8 bases from V and 7 bases from J; junction bases left unmatched: 5. CDR3 protein: CASRTSGSGEQYF. The DNA of the CDR3 is TGCGCCAGCCGGACTAGCGGGAGTGGAGAGCAGTACTTC.